One sample yielded the 25 T cell receptor beta chains listed below, sequenced in a study of blood T cell repertoires in COVID-19. Produced via immunoSEQ multiplex PCR; TCRdb's table is partial and in-frame only. The sample records more than 95,000 clones, approximately 80% being singletons. Sequencing input: peripheral blood. The receptors shown here come from a man aged 50-60 years with acute or convalescent COVID-19.

The V and J genes are TRBV20-1 and TRBJ2-3; 7 bases match TRBD2. J was trimmed by 2 bases and V by 3 bases; bases with no gene match: 5. CDR1 and CDR2 (germline): DFQATT, SNEGSKA (reference sequence). The CDR3 is 14 amino acids. This CDR3 is CSASPSGLTDTQYF. For the CDR3, the DNA is TGCAGTGCTAGTCCTAGCGGCCTCACAGATACGCAGTATTTT.

The chain combines TRBV20-1 with TRBJ1-2; D might be TRBD1 (5 bases). The CDR3 length is 11 residues. CDR1 and CDR2 (germline): DFQATT, SNEGSKA (reference sequence). V was pared by 7 bases and J by 0 bases, with 6 bases between. CDR3 DNA sequence: TGCAGTGGGACATCTAACTATGGCTACACCTTC. This encodes CSGTSNYGYTF.

This rearrangement joins TRBV21-1 to TRBJ2-7; the DNA was not compared with TRBD1, the D call given in the table. TRBV21-1 is flagged as a pseudogene. This CDR3 contains 20 residues. The CDR3 coding sequence is TGTGCCAGCAGCAACTCAGTGGGCCTGGGAGAGACACAGGGCTCCTACGAGCAGTACTTC. It translates to CASSNSVGLGETQGSYEQYF.

This clone was seen many times. The chain combines TRBV5-5 with TRBJ2-5; 9 positions agree with TRBD2. The CDR3 has 16 amino acids. J was trimmed by 5 bases and V by 4 bases; bases with no gene match: 12. Germline V gene sequence: CDR1 SGHKS, CDR2 YYEKEE (reference sequence). CDR3 coding DNA: TGTGCCAGCAGCCTCGTAGTAGCGGGAGTTGGGGAGACCCAGTACTTC. Its protein is CASSLVVAGVGETQYF.

CDR3 nucleotide sequence: TGCGCCAGCAGCTTTCTCGAAGAGACCCAGTACTTC. Residues: CASSFLEETQYF. This chain connects TRBV5-1 to TRBJ2-5; unclear D gene. This CDR3 is 12 amino acids long. Germline lookup yields CDR1 SGHRS and CDR2 YFSETQ. The V gene lost 2 bases and the J gene lost 3 bases, with 5 bases spanning the gap.

V and J are TRBV4-2 and TRBJ2-7, with a possible D match to TRBD1 (6 bases). CDR3 size: 15 residues. CDR1 is LGHNA and CDR2 is YNFKEQ in the germline V gene. With 3 bases removed from V and 2 bases from J, the gap between germline ends came to 14 bases. The CDR3, as DNA: TGTGCCAGCAGCCAGTATCCGGGACAAGCCTACGAGCAGTACTTC. The encoded protein is CASSQYPGQAYEQYF.

Only one count was recorded for this clone. This chain links TRBV9 with TRBJ2-3; D perhaps matches TRBD2 (9 bases). V gave up 4 bases and J gave up 5 bases, with 26 bases separating them. This CDR3 has 18 residues. Germline V gene lookup returns CDR1 SGDLS and CDR2 YYNGEE. CDR3 sequence reads: CASSPGGSGGPSQDTQYF. CDR3 nucleotide sequence: TGTGCCAGCAGCCCAGGGGGCAGCGGGGGGCCTAGTCAAGATACGCAGTATTTT. Full variable domain (remainder filled in from reference TRBV9 and TRBJ2-3): DSGVTQTPKHLITATGQRVTLRCSPRSGDLSVYWYQQSLDQGLQFLIQYYNGEERAKGNILERFSAQQFPDLHSELNLSSLELGDSALYFCASSPGGSGGPSQDTQYFGPGTRLTVL.

The chain employs TRBV7-8 and TRBJ2-5; D is ambiguous. V lost 1 base to trimming and J lost 5 bases, with 11 bases between them. Germline CDR1 and CDR2: SGHVS and FQNEAQ. The CDR3 runs to 14 residues. CDR3 in amino acids: CASSLGMVGETQYF. The DNA of the CDR3 is TGTGCCAGCAGCTTAGGGATGGTCGGGGAGACCCAGTACTTC. The variable domain in full, with the rest retrieved from reference TRBV7-8 and TRBJ2-5, is GAGVSQSPRYKVAKRGQDVALRCDPISGHVSLFWYQQALGQGPEFLTYFQNEAQLDKSGLPSDRFFAERPEGSVSTLKIQRTQQEDSAVYLCASSLGMVGETQYFGPGTRLLVL.

The J gene is TRBJ2-7, the V gene TRBV28; TRBD2 is a possible D gene (6 bases). There are 14 residues in the CDR3. Germline V gene lookup returns CDR1 MDHEN and CDR2 SYDVKM. The V gene lost 5 bases and the J gene lost 3 bases, with 14 bases spanning the gap. The CDR3 protein is CASSVPHGSYEQYF. The DNA for the CDR3 is TGTGCCAGCAGTGTCCCCCACGGGAGCTACGAGCAGTACTTC.

J is TRBJ2-7 and V is TRBV5-1; tentative D call: TRBD2 (6 bases). The V gene's germline CDR1 is SGHRS and CDR2 YFSETQ. V was pared by 6 bases and J by 7 bases, with 14 bases between. The CDR3 spans 12 residues. The CDR3 DNA is TGCGCCAGCACCGGGGACTCCCGGGAGCAGTACTTC. Amino acid sequence: CASTGDSREQYF.

This clone was observed once. The rearrangement joins TRBV10-2 to TRBJ2-7; tentative D call: TRBD2 (6 bases). V dropped 11 bases and J dropped 4 bases, with 18 bases sitting between them. CDR1 and CDR2 from the germline V gene are WSHSY and SAAADI. This CDR3 contains 13 residues. This chain's CDR3 is CAVAGRETYEQYF. The CDR3 nucleotides read TGCGCCGTCGCGGGGCGGGAAACGTACGAGCAGTACTTC.

This sequence joins TRBV2 and TRBJ2-5; 7 positions match TRBD2. The J segment lost 5 bases and the V segment lost 10 bases, leaving 7 bases of the junction unmatched. This CDR3 region has 12 residues. CDR1 and CDR2 from the germline V gene are SNHLY and FYNNEI. CDR3 region: CAIPGGEETQYF. The CDR3 DNA reads TGTGCCATCCCTGGGGGGGAGGAGACCCAGTACTTC.

A few counts support this clone. This chain uses TRBV3-1 (or the pseudogene TRBV3-2) with TRBJ1-2, with D tentatively TRBD1 (6 bases). Germline-derived CDR1 and CDR2 are LGHDT and YNNKEL (reference sequence). The CDR3 consists of 14 residues. Trimming took 4 bases from V and 6 from J, leaving 15 bases between them. CDR3 DNA: TGTGCCAGCAGCCGCCAAGACAGGTTCAATGGCTACACCTTC. This gives the protein CASSRQDRFNGYTF.

Turning to this clone: Other DNA sequences within the sample encode an identical CDR3. CDR3 nucleotide sequence: TGTGCCTGGTCAACAGGGTCCTCTGGAAACACCATATATTTT. Its translation is CAWSTGSSGNTIYF. The J gene is TRBJ1-3, the V gene TRBV30, with D perhaps matching TRBD1 (6 bases). This CDR3 is 14 amino acids long. V lost 5 bases to trimming and J lost 0 bases, with 11 bases between them. Germline V lookup: CDR1 GTSNPN, CDR2 SVGIG (reference sequence).

The chain carries TRBV27 and TRBJ1-1, with D possibly matching TRBD1 (6 bases). The CDR3 runs 14 residues. V dropped 6 bases and J dropped 0 bases, with 11 bases sitting between them. The V gene's germline CDR1 is MNHEY and CDR2 SMNVEV (reference sequence). CDR3 in amino acids: CASSKQGLNTEAFF. CDR3 coding DNA: TGTGCCAGCAGCAAACAGGGACTGAACACTGAAGCTTTCTTT.

This clone has more than one count but fewer than ten. The V gene is TRBV7-3, the J gene TRBJ2-6, with D maybe TRBD2 (6 bases). The germline V gene has CDR1 SGHTA and CDR2 FQGTGA. Between the trimmed V and J ends, which lost 4 bases and 1 base, there was a span of 8 bases. The CDR3 totals 15 residues. CDR3 amino acids: CASSSGLSGANVLTF. In DNA, the CDR3 is TGTGCCAGCAGCTCGGGACTGTCTGGGGCCAACGTCCTGACTTTC.

The chain couples TRBV29-1 to TRBJ1-1, with D tentatively TRBD1 (5 bases). The length of the CDR3 is 12 residues. V was pared by 5 bases and J by 3 bases, with 10 bases between. Looked up from germline, CDR1 is SQVTM and CDR2 is ANQGSEA. The CDR3 here is CSVRLGDTEAFF. CDR3 sequence (DNA): TGCAGCGTTAGGTTAGGGGACACTGAAGCTTTCTTT. The variable domain in full, completed from reference TRBV29-1 and TRBJ1-1, reads SAVISQKPSRDICQRGTSLTIQCQVDSQVTMMFWYRQQPGQSLTLIATANQGSEATYESGFVIDKFPISRPNLTFSTLTVSNMSPEDSSIYLCSVRLGDTEAFFGQGTRLTVV.

The rearrangement links TRBV6-5 to TRBJ1-4; TRBD1 agrees at 7 bases. V lost 2 bases and J lost 10; bases outside the gene matches: 7. The V gene's germline CDR1 is MNHEY and CDR2 SVGAGI. The CDR3 spans 14 residues. The DNA of the CDR3 is TGTGCCAGCAGTTACCGGGACAGTAATTTAAAACTGTTTTTT. Translation: CASSYRDSNLKLFF.

This clone appeared a few times. The chain links TRBV5-4 to TRBJ2-1, with TRBD1 identical over 8 bases. Germline V gives CDR1 SGHNT, CDR2 YYREEE (reference sequence). V gave up 5 bases and J gave up 4 bases; unmatched junction bases: 5. The CDR3 runs to 14 residues. The CDR3 spells CASSSGQVYNEQFF. CDR3 DNA: TGTGCCAGCAGTTCGGGACAGGTTTACAATGAGCAGTTCTTC.

This clone was counted a few times. The chain joins TRBV20-1 to TRBJ1-4; D remains unclear. The V gene's germline CDR1 is DFQATT and CDR2 SNEGSKA (reference sequence). The CDR3 is 11 residues long. V was cut by 4 bases and J by 8 bases, with 8 bases left in between. The CDR3 sequence: CSAKSGEKLFF. As DNA, the CDR3 is TGCAGTGCTAAGTCAGGCGAAAAACTGTTTTTT.

The CDR3 coding sequence is TGTGCCAGCAGCCAAGGCGGAGCGGGAGGTTGGGGTGTCCACGAGCAGTACTTC. Translated, it gives CASSQGGAGGWGVHEQYF. The chain employs TRBV14 and TRBJ2-7; 9 nucleotides match TRBD2. The CDR3 has 18 residues. Germline V CDR1 and CDR2: SGHDN, FVKESK. V was clipped by 1 base and J by 5 bases; unmatched bases: 15.

As concerns this clone: Because the CDR3's place on the DNA is in doubt, the DNA is left out and the CDR3 is given as listed by TCRdb. This CDR3 is CASSSSGTNQPQHF. V and J are TRBV28 and TRBJ1-5. Germline CDR1 and CDR2: MDHEN and SYDVKM. The CDR3 is 14 amino acids long, termini counted.

This clone was detected a few times. The chain has TRBV19 and TRBJ2-7; D uncertain. Germline loops: CDR1 LNHDA, CDR2 SQIVND (reference sequence). The CDR3 is made up of 13 amino acids. V was clipped by 4 bases and J by 6 bases, with 13 bases between them. The CDR3 sequence: CASSNPTTREQYF. In DNA, the CDR3 is TGTGCCAGTAGTAACCCGACAACCCGCGAGCAGTACTTC.

The chain couples TRBV2 to TRBJ1-2; a possible D gene is TRBD1 (5 bases). Looked up from germline, CDR1 is SNHLY and CDR2 is FYNNEI. V lost 6 bases, J lost 3 bases, and 17 bases lay in between. This CDR3 has 15 amino acids. The DNA of the CDR3 is TGTGCCAGCAGGAAGGCCTTACAGGTGGACTATGGCTACACCTTC. Amino acids: CASRKALQVDYGYTF.

V and J are TRBV2 and TRBJ1-1; 10 bases match TRBD1. Germline values: CDR1 SNHLY, CDR2 FYNNEI. This CDR3 spans 11 amino acids. V was clipped by 6 bases and J by 10 bases; unmatched bases: 2. The CDR3, as DNA: TGTGCCAGCAGCGGGGACAGGGGAGCTTTCTTT. This translates into CASSGDRGAFF.